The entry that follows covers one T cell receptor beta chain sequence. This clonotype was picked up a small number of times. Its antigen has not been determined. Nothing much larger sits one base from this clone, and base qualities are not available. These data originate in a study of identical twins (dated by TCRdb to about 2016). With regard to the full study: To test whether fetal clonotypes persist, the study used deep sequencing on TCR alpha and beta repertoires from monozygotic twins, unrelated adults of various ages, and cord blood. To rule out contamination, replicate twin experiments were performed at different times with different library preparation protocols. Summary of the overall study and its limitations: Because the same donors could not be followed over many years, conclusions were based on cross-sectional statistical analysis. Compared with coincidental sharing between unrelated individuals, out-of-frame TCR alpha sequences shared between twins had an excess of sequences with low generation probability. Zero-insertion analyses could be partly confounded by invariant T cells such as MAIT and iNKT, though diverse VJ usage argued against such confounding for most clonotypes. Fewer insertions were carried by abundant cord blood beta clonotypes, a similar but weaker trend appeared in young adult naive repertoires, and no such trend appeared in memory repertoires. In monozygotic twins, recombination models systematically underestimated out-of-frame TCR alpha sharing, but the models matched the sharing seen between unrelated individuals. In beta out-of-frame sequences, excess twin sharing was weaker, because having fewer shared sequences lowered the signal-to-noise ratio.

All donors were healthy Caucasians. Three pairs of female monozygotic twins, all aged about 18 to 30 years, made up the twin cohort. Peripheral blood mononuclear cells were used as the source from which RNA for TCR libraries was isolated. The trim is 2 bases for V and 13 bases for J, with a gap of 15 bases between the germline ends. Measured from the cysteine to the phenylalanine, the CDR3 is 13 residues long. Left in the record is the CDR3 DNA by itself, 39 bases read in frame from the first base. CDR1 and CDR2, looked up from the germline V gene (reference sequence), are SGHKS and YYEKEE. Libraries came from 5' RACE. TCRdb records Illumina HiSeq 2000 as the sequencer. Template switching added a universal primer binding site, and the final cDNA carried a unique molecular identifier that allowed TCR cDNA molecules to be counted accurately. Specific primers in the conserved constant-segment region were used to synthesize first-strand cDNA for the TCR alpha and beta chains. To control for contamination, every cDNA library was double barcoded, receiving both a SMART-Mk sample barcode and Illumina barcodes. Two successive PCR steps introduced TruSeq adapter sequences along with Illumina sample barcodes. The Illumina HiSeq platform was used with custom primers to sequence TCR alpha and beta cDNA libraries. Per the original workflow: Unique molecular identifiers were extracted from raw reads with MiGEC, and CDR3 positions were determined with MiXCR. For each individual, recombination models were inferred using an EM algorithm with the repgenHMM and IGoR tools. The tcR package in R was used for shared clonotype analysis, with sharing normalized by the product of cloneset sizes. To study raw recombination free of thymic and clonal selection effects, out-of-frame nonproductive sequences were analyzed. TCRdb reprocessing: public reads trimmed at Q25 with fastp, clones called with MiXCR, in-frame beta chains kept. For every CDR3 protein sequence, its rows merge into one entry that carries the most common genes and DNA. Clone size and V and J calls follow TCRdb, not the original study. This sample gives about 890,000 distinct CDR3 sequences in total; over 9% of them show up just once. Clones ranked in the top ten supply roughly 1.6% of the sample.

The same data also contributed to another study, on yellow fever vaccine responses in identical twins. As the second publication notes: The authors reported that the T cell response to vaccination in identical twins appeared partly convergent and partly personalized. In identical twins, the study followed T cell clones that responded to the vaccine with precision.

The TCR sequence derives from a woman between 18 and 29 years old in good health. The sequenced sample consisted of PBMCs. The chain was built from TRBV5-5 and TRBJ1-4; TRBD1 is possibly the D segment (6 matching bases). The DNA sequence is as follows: TGTGCCAGCAGCTTCCTGGAATTGACAGGACTGTTTTTT. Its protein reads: CASSFLELTGLFF.